This T cell receptor beta chain was sequenced for a study of PD-L1 blockade in urothelial cancer. Using immunoSEQ multiplex PCR, the repertoire was profiled, and TCRdb retains in-frame clones only, with some absent. Among about 87,000 clones listed, about 83% were seen once. As for time point: pretreatment peripheral blood. The CDR3 consists of 15 residues. Germline values: CDR1 SGHRS, CDR2 YFSETQ. Trimming removed 5 bases from V and 8 bases from J; junction bases left unmatched: 7. The V gene is TRBV5-1, the J gene TRBJ2-1, with TRBD2 matching over 13 bases. The receptor was derived from a man in his 60s with urothelial cancer. The sequences come from PBMCs, collected around atezolizumab (anti-PD-L1) treatment. The CDR3: CASSLLAGGPDEQFF. The CDR3 DNA reads TGCGCCAGCAGTTTACTAGCGGGGGGGCCCGATGAGCAGTTCTTC.